Presented here are 22 T cell receptor beta chains from one specimen sequenced in a study of T cell changes during pregnancy in multiple sclerosis. The protocol was immunoSEQ multiplex PCR, while the TCRdb copy is restricted to in-frame clones and leaves out a portion. The sample includes 50,000 to 80,000 clones, 75% to 95% of them seen just once. This material consisted of CD8+ T cells from peripheral blood mononuclear cells, taken before pregnancy. The receptors shown here come from a female donor with multiple sclerosis, enrolled in a pregnancy study.

This CDR3 reads CASSHFSSDEQFF. As DNA, the CDR3 is TGCGCCAGCAGCCACTTTAGCTCCGATGAGCAGTTCTTC. The rearrangement links TRBV4-1 to TRBJ2-1; D gene unclear. The V and J ends lost 3 bases and 8 bases respectively, with 11 bases between them. CDR1 and CDR2 from the germline V gene are MGHRA and YSYEKL. This CDR3 has 13 residues.

This chain uses TRBV13 with TRBJ2-7, with TRBD1 matching over 8 bases. V lost 4 bases and J lost 7; bases outside the gene matches: 3. The germline CDR1 and CDR2 sequences are PRHDT and FYEKMQ (reference sequence). The length of the CDR3 is 12 residues. CDR3 residues: CASSSRQGEQYF. In nucleotides, the CDR3 is TGTGCCAGCAGCTCTAGACAGGGGGAGCAGTACTTC. Based on the CDR3 plus reference TRBV13 and TRBJ2-7, the full variable domain is AAGVIQSPRHLIKEKRETATLKCYPIPRHDTVYWYQQGPGQDPQFLISFYEKMQSDKGSIPDRFSAQQFSDYHSELNMSSLELGDSALYFCASSSRQGEQYFGPGTRLTVT.

This sequence joins TRBV27 and TRBJ2-3; 9 positions match TRBD2. Germline V gene lookup returns CDR1 MNHEY and CDR2 SMNVEV (reference sequence). The CDR3 contains 14 residues. J lost 4 bases, V lost 7 bases, and 6 bases had no gene match. This CDR3 is CASTHAGGSDTQYF. The CDR3 DNA is TGTGCCAGCACGCACGCGGGAGGGTCAGATACGCAGTATTTT.

The CDR3 DNA follows: TGTGCCAGTAGTATTGGGGCCCTTGAAGCTTTCTTT. Amino acids: CASSIGALEAFF. V and J are TRBV19 and TRBJ1-1; tentatively, D is TRBD1 (5 bases). Trimming stripped 3 bases from V and 7 bases from J, with 9 bases between. CDR3 length: 12 amino acids. Germline V gene lookup returns CDR1 LNHDA and CDR2 SQIVND (reference sequence).

This clone occurred a few times. The rearrangement uses TRBV19 and TRBJ1-1; 7 bases map to TRBD1. Germline trimming cut 1 base from V and 10 bases from J; bases unmatched to any gene: 3. The CDR3 length is 12 residues. Germline V gene sequence: CDR1 LNHDA, CDR2 SQIVND (reference sequence). The CDR3 DNA follows: TGTGCCAGTAGTATAGGGACAGGCCGAGCTTTCTTT. Its translation is CASSIGTGRAFF. Looking up the rest from reference TRBV19 and TRBJ1-1 gives the full variable domain: DGGITQSPKYLFRKEGQNVTLSCEQNLNHDAMYWYRQDPGQGLRLIYYSQIVNDFQKGDIAEGYSVSREKKESFPLTVTSAQKNPTAFYLCASSIGTGRAFFGQGTRLTVV.

CDR3 in DNA: TGTGCCAGCAGGGGCGGCACAGGGGGGTTCGCCTACGAGCAGTACTTC. Translating it yields CASRGGTGGFAYEQYF. The genes are TRBV28 and TRBJ2-7; 8 nucleotides agree with TRBD1. J gave up 2 bases and V 6 bases, and 12 bases lay outside the gene matches. Germline V gene data show CDR1 as MDHEN and CDR2 as SYDVKM. The CDR3 totals 16 residues.

The chain links TRBV2 to TRBJ1-6; no clear D gene. Germline V gene lookup returns CDR1 SNHLY and CDR2 FYNNEI. This CDR3 contains 16 residues. Trimming left V 5 bases short and J 0 bases short, with 11 bases between. This CDR3 is CASSPTESSYNSPLHF. In nucleotides, the CDR3 is TGTGCCAGCAGTCCCACCGAGAGCTCCTATAATTCACCCCTCCACTTT.

CDR3 bases: TGTGCCAGCAGCGGACTAGCGGGGGGCAATTTGGAGACCCAGTACTTC. Translated, it gives CASSGLAGGNLETQYF. The chain links TRBV9 to TRBJ2-5; 13 bases agree with TRBD2. Germline V gene lookup returns CDR1 SGDLS and CDR2 YYNGEE. V lost 3 bases to trimming and J lost 5 bases; unmatched junction nucleotides: 7. CDR3 length: 16 residues. The entire variable domain, with the rest obtained from reference TRBV9 and TRBJ2-5, is as follows: DSGVTQTPKHLITATGQRVTLRCSPRSGDLSVYWYQQSLDQGLQFLIQYYNGEERAKGNILERFSAQQFPDLHSELNLSSLELGDSALYFCASSGLAGGNLETQYFGPGTRLLVL.

The chain employs TRBV6-5 and TRBJ1-2, with D unresolved. Germline assignment: CDR1 MNHEY and CDR2 SVGAGI. The ends were cut back, 4 bases at V and 6 bases at J, with 15 bases in the middle. This CDR3 comprises 14 residues. Here the CDR3 reads CASSLSTGRHGYTF. The CDR3 nucleotides read TGTGCCAGCAGTTTGTCCACTGGGAGGCATGGCTACACCTTC.

This clone was seen only once. The chain employs TRBV6-5 and TRBJ2-7; D is possibly TRBD1 (5 bases). This CDR3 has 13 amino acids. CDR1 and CDR2 from the germline V gene are MNHEY and SVGAGI. V lost 6 bases and J lost 1, with 10 bases in between. The CDR3 nucleotides read TGTGCCAGCAGAGTAGGACATTCCTACGAGCAGTACTTC. It codes for CASRVGHSYEQYF.

V and J are TRBV29-1 and TRBJ2-2; D perhaps matches TRBD1 (5 bases). This CDR3 contains 15 residues. The ends were cut back, 7 bases at V and 6 bases at J, with 21 bases in the middle. The germline V gene encodes CDR1 SQVTM and CDR2 ANQGSEA. CDR3 sequence: CSAYGQGVGAGELFF. CDR3 in DNA: TGCAGCGCCTACGGACAAGGGGTAGGGGCCGGGGAGCTGTTTTTT.

The chain joins TRBV9 to TRBJ2-1; TRBD2 matches 12 bases. With 4 bases clipped from V and 2 bases from J, the junction kept 4 bases outside the gene matches. Germline V gene sequence: CDR1 SGDLS, CDR2 YYNGEE. The CDR3 is made up of 16 amino acids. CDR3 region: CASSTSGGTTYNEQFF. The CDR3 nucleotides are TGTGCCAGCAGCACTAGCGGGGGGACTACCTACAATGAGCAGTTCTTC.

The chain employs TRBV16 and TRBJ1-1; TRBD1 might be the D (6 bases). The length of the CDR3 is 13 residues. The germline V and J ends were trimmed by 0 bases and 5 bases, with 7 bases remaining between them. Germline V gene data show CDR1 as KGHSY and CDR2 as FQNENV. The CDR3 DNA sequence: TGTGCCAGCAGCCAATCGCAGGGGACTGAAGCTTTCTTT. It translates to CASSQSQGTEAFF.

This clone came up a few times. V gene TRBV2 combines with J gene TRBJ2-2, with 8 bases matching TRBD1. The CDR3 length is 15 residues. V was clipped by 2 bases and J by 9 bases; unmatched bases: 8. The germline gives CDR1 SNHLY, CDR2 FYNNEI. This CDR3 reads CASSESSGGLWELFF. CDR3 nucleotides: TGTGCCAGCAGTGAAAGTTCAGGGGGCCTTTGGGAGCTGTTTTTT.

V is TRBV9 and J is TRBJ2-7; the match to TRBD1 covers 7 bases. CDR1 is SGDLS and CDR2 is YYNGEE in the germline V gene. The CDR3 is made up of 13 amino acids. The J segment lost 2 bases and the V segment lost 2 bases, leaving 1 base of the junction unmatched. DNA for the CDR3: TGTGCCAGCAGCGTGGGGACAGCCTACGAGCAGTACTTC. As protein: CASSVGTAYEQYF. The whole variable domain, filled in from reference TRBV9 and TRBJ2-7, reads DSGVTQTPKHLITATGQRVTLRCSPRSGDLSVYWYQQSLDQGLQFLIQYYNGEERAKGNILERFSAQQFPDLHSELNLSSLELGDSALYFCASSVGTAYEQYFGPGTRLTVT.

The chain has TRBV15 and TRBJ2-3, with 8 bases aligning to TRBD1. CDR3 size: 15 residues. The J segment lost 5 bases and the V segment lost 0 bases, leaving 4 bases of the junction unmatched. In germline, CDR1 is LNHNV, CDR2 YYDKDF (reference sequence). The CDR3 DNA reads as TGTGCCACCAGCAGAGACAGGGGGCTAGGAGATACGCAGTATTTT. This sequence encodes CATSRDRGLGDTQYF.

The DNA of the CDR3 is TGTGCCAGCAGCTTAGTGACTAGCGGGGTTGGAAACAATGAGCAGTTCTTC. Its translation: CASSLVTSGVGNNEQFF. The chain links TRBV11-2 to TRBJ2-1; the match to TRBD2 covers 11 bases. CDR1 SGHAT and CDR2 FQNNGV come from the germline V gene. V shed 1 base and J 5 bases; nucleotides not matched to a gene: 7. The CDR3 consists of 17 residues.

This chain links TRBV27 with TRBJ2-2, with D tentatively TRBD1 (6 bases). The CDR3 spans 15 residues. V was trimmed by 2 bases and J by 2 bases, leaving 9 bases between them. Germline V lookup: CDR1 MNHEY, CDR2 SMNVEV (reference sequence). This CDR3 is CASSLTGRNTGELFF. CDR3 in DNA: TGTGCCAGCAGTTTAACAGGGCGAAACACCGGGGAGCTGTTTTTT.

This clone was seen more than once but under ten times. The chain has TRBV27 and TRBJ1-5; D unclear. CDR3 length: 16 residues. Germline lookup yields CDR1 MNHEY and CDR2 SMNVEV (reference sequence). Between the trimmed V and J ends, which lost 1 base and 3 bases, there was a span of 13 bases. The CDR3 region is CASSLYSRTVNQPQHF. The CDR3 DNA reads TGTGCCAGCAGTTTATACAGTAGAACAGTCAATCAGCCCCAGCATTTT.

The V call is TRBV21-1, the J call TRBJ1-3; the table's D call, TRBD1, was not checked against the DNA. TRBV21-1 is given as a pseudogene. The CDR3 is 16 amino acids. The CDR3 DNA reads as TGTGCCAGCAGAATACCCCGGGACAGGGGTGGAAACACCATATATTTT. Translation: CASRIPRDRGGNTIYF.

This clone was seen once. CDR3 sequence reads: CASSVGQGGEQFF. CDR3 bases: TGTGCCAGCAGCGTAGGACAGGGAGGTGAGCAGTTCTTC. This sequence joins TRBV9 and TRBJ2-1; weak D call: TRBD1 (7 bases). Germline V lookup: CDR1 SGDLS, CDR2 YYNGEE. The V and J ends lost 0 bases and 9 bases respectively, with 10 bases between them. The CDR3 is made up of 13 amino acids.

On this clone: Its ends do not fully match the called genes, so a read error is possible. This chain connects TRBV7-7 to TRBJ2-2; no clear D. The germline V gene has CDR1 SSHAT and CDR2 FNYEAQ (reference sequence). The CDR3 consists of 16 residues. CDR3 sequence: CASSLGNTANTGELFF. CDR3 nucleotides: TGTGCTAGCAGCTTAGGAAACACAGCGAACACCGGGGAGCTGTTTTTT.